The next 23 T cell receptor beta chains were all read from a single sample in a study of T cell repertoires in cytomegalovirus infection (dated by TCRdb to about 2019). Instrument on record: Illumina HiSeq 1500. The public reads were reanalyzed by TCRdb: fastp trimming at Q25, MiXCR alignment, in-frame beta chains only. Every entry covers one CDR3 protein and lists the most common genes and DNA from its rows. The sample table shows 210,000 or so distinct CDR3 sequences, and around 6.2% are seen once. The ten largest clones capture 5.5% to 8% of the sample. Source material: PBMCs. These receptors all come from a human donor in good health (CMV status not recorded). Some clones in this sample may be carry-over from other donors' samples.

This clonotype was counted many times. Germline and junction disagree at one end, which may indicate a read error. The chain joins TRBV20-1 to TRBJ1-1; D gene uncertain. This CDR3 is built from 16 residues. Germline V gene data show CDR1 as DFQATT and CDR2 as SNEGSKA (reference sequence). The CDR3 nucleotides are TGCAGTGCTAGAGCCCAAACAAGGGCCGTGAACGCTGAAGCTTTCTTT. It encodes CSARAQTRAVNAEAFF.

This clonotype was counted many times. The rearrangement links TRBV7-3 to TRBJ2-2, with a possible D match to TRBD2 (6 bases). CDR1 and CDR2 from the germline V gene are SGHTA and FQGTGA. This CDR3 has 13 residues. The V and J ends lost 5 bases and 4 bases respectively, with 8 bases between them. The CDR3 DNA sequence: TGTGCCAGCAGCCCGGGAGTCACCGGGGAGCTGTTTTTT. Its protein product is CASSPGVTGELFF. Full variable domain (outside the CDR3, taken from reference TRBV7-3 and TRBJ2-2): GAGVSQTPSNKVTEKGKYVELRCDPISGHTALYWYRQSLGQGPEFLIYFQGTGAADDSGLPNDRFFAVRPEGSVSTLKIQRTERGDSAVYLCASSPGVTGELFFGEGSRLTVL.

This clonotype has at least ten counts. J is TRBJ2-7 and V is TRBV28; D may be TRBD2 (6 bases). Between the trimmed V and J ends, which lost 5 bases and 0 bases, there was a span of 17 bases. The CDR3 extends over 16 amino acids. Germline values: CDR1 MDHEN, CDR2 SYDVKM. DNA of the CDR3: TGTGCCAGCAGTGGCCTGGGACTGGCTTTCTCCTACGAGCAGTACTTC. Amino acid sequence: CASSGLGLAFSYEQYF.

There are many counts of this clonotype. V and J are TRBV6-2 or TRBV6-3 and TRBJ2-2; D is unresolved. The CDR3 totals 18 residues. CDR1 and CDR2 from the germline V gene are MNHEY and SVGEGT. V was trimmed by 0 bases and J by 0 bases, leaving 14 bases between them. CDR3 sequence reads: CASSYSSGQAANTGELFF. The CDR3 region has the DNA TGTGCCAGCAGTTACTCGTCCGGGCAGGCGGCGAACACCGGGGAGCTGTTTTTT.

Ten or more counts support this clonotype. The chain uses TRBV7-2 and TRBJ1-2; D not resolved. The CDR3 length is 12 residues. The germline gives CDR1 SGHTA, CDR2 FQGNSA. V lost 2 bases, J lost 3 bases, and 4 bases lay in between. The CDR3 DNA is TGTGCCAGCAGCTTATCCGACTATGGCTACACCTTC. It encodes CASSLSDYGYTF.

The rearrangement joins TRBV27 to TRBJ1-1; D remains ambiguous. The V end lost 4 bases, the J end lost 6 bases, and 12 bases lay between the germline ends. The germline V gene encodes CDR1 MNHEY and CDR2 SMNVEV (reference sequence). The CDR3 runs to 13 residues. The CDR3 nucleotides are TGTGCCAGCAGTTGGGGTTTGTTCGCTGAAGCTTTCTTT. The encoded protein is CASSWGLFAEAFF.

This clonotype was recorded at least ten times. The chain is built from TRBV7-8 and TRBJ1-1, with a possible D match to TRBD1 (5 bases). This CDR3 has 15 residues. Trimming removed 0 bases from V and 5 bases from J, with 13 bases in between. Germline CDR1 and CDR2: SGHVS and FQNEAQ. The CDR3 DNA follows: TGTGCCAGCAGCTTAGCCGAGGGGCGGAGAACTGAAGCTTTCTTT. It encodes CASSLAEGRRTEAFF.

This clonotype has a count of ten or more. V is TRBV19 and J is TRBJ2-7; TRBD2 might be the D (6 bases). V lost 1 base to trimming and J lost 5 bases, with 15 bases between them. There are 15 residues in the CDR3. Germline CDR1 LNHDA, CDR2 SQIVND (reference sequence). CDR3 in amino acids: CASSIAGSGFDEQYF. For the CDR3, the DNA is TGTGCCAGTAGTATAGCCGGGAGTGGGTTCGACGAGCAGTACTTC.

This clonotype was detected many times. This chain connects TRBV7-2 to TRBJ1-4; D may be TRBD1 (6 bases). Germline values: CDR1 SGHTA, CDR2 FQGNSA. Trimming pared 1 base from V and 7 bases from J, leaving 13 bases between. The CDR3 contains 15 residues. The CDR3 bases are TGTGCCAGCAGCTTAGAGGGGGGAAGGGGTGAAAAACTGTTTTTT. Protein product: CASSLEGGRGEKLFF. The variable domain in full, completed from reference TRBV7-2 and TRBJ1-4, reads GAGVSQSPSNKVTEKGKDVELRCDPISGHTALYWYRQSLGQGLEFLIYFQGNSAPDKSGLPSDRFSAERTGGSVSTLTIQRTQQEDSAVYLCASSLEGGRGEKLFFGSGTQLSVL.

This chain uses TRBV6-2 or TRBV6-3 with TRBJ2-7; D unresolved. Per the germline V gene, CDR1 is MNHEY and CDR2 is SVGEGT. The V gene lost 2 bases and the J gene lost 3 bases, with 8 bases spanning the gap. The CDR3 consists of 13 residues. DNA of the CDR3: TGTGCCAGCAGTTACGCAGGAAACTACGAGCAGTACTTC. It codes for CASSYAGNYEQYF.

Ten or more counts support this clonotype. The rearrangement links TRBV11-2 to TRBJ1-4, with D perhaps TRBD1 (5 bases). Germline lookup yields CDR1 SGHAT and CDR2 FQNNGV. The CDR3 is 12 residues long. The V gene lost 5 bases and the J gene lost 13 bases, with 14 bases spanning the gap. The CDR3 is CASSPGRGVLFF. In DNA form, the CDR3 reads TGTGCCAGCAGCCCTGGTAGGGGTGTACTGTTTTTT.

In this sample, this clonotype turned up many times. The CDR3 sequence is CASSLEGNSGYTF. DNA for the CDR3: TGTGCCAGCAGCTTAGAGGGGAATTCTGGCTACACCTTC. This chain connects TRBV7-2 to TRBJ1-2; D possibly corresponds to TRBD1 (5 bases). Germline lookup yields CDR1 SGHTA and CDR2 FQGNSA. This CDR3 region has 13 residues. Trimming pared 1 base from V and 7 bases from J, leaving 10 bases between.

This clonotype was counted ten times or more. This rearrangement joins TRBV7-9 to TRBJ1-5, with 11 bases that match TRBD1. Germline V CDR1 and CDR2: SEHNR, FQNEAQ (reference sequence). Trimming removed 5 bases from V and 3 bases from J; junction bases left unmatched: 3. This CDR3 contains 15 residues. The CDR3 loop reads CASSGGQGDNQPQHF. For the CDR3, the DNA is TGTGCCAGCAGCGGGGGACAGGGGGACAATCAGCCCCAGCATTTT. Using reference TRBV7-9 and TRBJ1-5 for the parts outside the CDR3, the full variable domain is DTGVSQNPRHKITKRGQNVTFRCDPISEHNRLYWYRQTLGQGPEFLTYFQNEAQLEKSRLLSDRFSAERPKGSFSTLEIQRTEQGDSAMYLCASSGGQGDNQPQHFGDGTRLSIL.

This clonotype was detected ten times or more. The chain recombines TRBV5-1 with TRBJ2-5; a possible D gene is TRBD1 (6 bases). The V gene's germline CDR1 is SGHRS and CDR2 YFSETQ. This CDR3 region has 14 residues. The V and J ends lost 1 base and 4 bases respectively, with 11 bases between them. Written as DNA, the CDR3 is TGCGCCAGCAGCTTGATGGGACAAGGAGAGACCCAGTACTTC. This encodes CASSLMGQGETQYF.

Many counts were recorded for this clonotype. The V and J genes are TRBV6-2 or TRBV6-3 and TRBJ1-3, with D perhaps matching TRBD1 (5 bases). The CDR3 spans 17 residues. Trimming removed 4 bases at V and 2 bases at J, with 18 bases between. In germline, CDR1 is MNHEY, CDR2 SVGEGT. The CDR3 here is CASSSQTGRRPGNTIYF. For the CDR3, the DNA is TGTGCCAGCAGTTCACAGACGGGACGCCGCCCTGGAAACACCATATATTTT.

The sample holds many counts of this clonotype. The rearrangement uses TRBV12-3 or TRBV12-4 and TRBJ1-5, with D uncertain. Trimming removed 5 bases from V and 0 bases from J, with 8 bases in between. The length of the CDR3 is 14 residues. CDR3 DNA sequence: TGTGCCAGCAGTACCACGGGTAGCAATCAGCCCCAGCATTTT. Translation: CASSTTGSNQPQHF.

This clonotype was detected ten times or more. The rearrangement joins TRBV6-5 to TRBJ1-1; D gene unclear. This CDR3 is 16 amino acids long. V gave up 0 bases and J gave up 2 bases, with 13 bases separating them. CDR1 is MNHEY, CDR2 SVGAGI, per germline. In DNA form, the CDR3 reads TGTGCCAGCAGTTACTCTAGAGGTTGGGGAAACACTGAAGCTTTCTTT. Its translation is CASSYSRGWGNTEAFF.

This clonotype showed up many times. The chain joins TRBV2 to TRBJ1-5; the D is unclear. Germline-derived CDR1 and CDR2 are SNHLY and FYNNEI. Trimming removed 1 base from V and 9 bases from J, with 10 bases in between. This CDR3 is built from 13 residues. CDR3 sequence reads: CASSEGGLGPQHF. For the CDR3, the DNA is TGTGCCAGCAGTGAAGGAGGCTTGGGGCCCCAGCATTTT.

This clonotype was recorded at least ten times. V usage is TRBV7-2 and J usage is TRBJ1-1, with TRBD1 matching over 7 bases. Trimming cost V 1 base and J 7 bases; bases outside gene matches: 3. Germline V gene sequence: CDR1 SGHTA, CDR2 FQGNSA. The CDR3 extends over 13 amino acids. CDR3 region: CASSLVTGLEAFF. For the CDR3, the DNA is TGTGCCAGCAGCTTAGTGACAGGGCTTGAAGCTTTCTTT.

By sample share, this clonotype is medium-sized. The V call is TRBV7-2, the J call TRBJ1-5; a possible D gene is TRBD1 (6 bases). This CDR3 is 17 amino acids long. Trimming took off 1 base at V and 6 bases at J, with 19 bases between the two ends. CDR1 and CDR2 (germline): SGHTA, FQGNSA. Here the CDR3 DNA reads TGTGCCAGCAGCTTAGGAGGGGGGGTCCGGAGTCTTCAGCCCCAGCATTTT. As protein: CASSLGGGVRSLQPQHF.

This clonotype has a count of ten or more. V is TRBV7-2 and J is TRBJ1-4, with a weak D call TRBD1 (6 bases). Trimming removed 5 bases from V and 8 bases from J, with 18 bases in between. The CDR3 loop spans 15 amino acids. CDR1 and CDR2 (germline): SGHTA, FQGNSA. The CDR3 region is CASSPSRDNDEKLFF. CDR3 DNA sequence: TGTGCCAGCAGCCCCAGCCGGGACAACGACGAAAAACTGTTTTTT.

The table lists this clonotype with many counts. Written as DNA, the CDR3 is TGTGCCAGCAGTTCCGGGGGCCCACCGGGCACAGATACGCAGTATTTT. This gives the protein CASSSGGPPGTDTQYF. The chain carries TRBV28 and TRBJ2-3, with D perhaps given as TRBD1 or TRBD2 (6 bases each). This CDR3 has 16 residues. The germline gives CDR1 MDHEN, CDR2 SYDVKM. Deletions cut 4 bases from V and 1 base from J, with 15 bases between.

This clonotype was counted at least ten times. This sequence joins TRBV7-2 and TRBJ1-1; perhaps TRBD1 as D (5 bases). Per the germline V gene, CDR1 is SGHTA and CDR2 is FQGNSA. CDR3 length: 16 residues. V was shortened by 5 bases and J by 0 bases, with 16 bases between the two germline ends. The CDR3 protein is CASSLHSGTMNTEAFF. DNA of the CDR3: TGTGCCAGCAGCCTCCATTCGGGGACTATGAACACTGAAGCTTTCTTT. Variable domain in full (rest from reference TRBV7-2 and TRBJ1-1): GAGVSQSPSNKVTEKGKDVELRCDPISGHTALYWYRQSLGQGLEFLIYFQGNSAPDKSGLPSDRFSAERTGGSVSTLTIQRTQQEDSAVYLCASSLHSGTMNTEAFFGQGTRLTVV.